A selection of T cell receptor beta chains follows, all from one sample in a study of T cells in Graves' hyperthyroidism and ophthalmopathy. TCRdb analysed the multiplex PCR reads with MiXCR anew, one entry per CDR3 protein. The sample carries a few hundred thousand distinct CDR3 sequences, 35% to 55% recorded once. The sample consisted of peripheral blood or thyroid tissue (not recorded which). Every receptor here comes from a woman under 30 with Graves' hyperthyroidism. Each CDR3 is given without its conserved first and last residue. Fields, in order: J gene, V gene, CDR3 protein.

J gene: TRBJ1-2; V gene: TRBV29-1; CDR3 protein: SVAGTSYT
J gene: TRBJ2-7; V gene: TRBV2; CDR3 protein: ASRPRVWIKRHYEQY
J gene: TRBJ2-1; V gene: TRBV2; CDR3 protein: ASSESGGNEQF
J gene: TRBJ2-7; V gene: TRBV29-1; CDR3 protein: SVGQGLAGGNEQY
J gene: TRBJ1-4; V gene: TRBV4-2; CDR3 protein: ASSQEAALSSEKLF
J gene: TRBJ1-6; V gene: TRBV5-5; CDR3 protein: ASSFRGEGGSPLH
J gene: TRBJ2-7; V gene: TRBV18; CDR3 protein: ASSISGDGSSEQY
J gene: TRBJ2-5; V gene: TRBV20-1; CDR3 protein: SATPGGGELETQY
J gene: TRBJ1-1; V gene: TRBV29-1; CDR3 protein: SVASEPPGGGF
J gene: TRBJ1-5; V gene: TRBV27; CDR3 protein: ASSDLPGVNDQPQH
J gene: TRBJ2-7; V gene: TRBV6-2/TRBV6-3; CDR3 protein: ASSYVAQRGSYEQY
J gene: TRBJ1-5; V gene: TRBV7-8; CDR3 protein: ASSRGTGGIDSNQPQH
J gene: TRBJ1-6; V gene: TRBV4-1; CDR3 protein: ASSQERRNSPLH
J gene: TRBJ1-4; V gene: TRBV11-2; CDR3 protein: ASSLGLGQGNEKLF
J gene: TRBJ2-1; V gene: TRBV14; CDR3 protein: ASSQVQGNEQF